Below, 28 T cell receptor beta chains from the same sample are listed, as sequenced in a study of T cell responses to AZD1222 COVID-19 vaccine. Generated by immunoSEQ multiplex PCR, the TCRdb table keeps only in-frame clones and is missing some. The data contain more than 90,000 clones, 90% of them singletons. Sequences were derived from peripheral blood, sampled on day 0 of AZD1222 vaccination. These TCRs come from an adult in good health.

This chain uses TRBV27 with TRBJ1-1, with D uncertain. Per germline, CDR1 MNHEY and CDR2 SMNVEV (reference sequence). This CDR3 has 15 residues. V was shortened by 5 bases and J by 2 bases, with 15 bases between the two germline ends. CDR3 DNA sequence: TGTGCCAGCAGTGGCCGTTGGACGGACAACACTGAAGCTTTCTTT. Translating gives CASSGRWTDNTEAFF.

V is TRBV11-2 and J is TRBJ2-7, with D hard to call. Trimming took 3 bases from V and 4 from J, leaving 10 bases between them. The germline CDR1 and CDR2 sequences are SGHAT and FQNNGV. The CDR3 sequence is 13 residues long. The CDR3 sequence is CASSFGPSYEQYF. Written as DNA, the CDR3 is TGTGCCAGCAGCTTCGGGCCTTCATACGAGCAGTACTTC.

The chain uses TRBV7-9 and TRBJ2-2; D gene uncertain. Germline V gene lookup returns CDR1 SEHNR and CDR2 FQNEAQ (reference sequence). The ends were cut back, 3 bases at V and 3 bases at J, with 2 bases in the middle. The CDR3 spans 12 residues. CDR3 nucleotide sequence: TGTGCCAGCAGCTTGTACACCGGGGAGCTGTTTTTT. Protein sequence: CASSLYTGELFF.

The chain uses TRBV5-4 and TRBJ1-1, with D possibly matching TRBD1 (5 bases). Per germline, CDR1 SGHNT and CDR2 YYREEE (reference sequence). V was clipped by 2 bases and J by 5 bases, with 7 bases between them. CDR3 length: 12 residues. CDR3 sequence: CASSFGGTEAFF. CDR3 nucleotides: TGTGCCAGCAGCTTTGGGGGGACTGAAGCTTTCTTT.

The genes are TRBV28 and TRBJ1-5; D uncertain. Germline V CDR1 and CDR2: MDHEN, SYDVKM. This CDR3 is 12 amino acids long. V was pared by 7 bases and J by 6 bases, with 10 bases between. CDR3: CASNRPGQPQHF. CDR3 bases: TGTGCCAGCAATCGACCGGGTCAGCCCCAGCATTTT.

The chain is built from TRBV7-9 and TRBJ1-2; maybe TRBD1 (5 bases). Per the germline V gene, CDR1 is SEHNR and CDR2 is FQNEAQ (reference sequence). The CDR3 sequence is 13 residues long. Deletions cut 3 bases from V and 8 bases from J, with 13 bases between. CDR3 coding DNA: TGTGCCAGCAGCTTGGGGGGTTTGTCCGGCTACACCTTC. The encoded protein is CASSLGGLSGYTF.

The gene calls are TRBV2 and TRBJ1-2, with TRBD1 as a possible D gene (5 bases). Germline V gives CDR1 SNHLY, CDR2 FYNNEI. Trimming shortened V by 6 bases and J by 3 bases, and 14 bases separated the two germline ends. This CDR3 spans 14 amino acids. The CDR3: CASRVDTTDYGYTF. CDR3 DNA: TGTGCCAGCAGGGTGGACACGACGGACTATGGCTACACCTTC.

This clone was seen only a few times. The rearrangement links TRBV21-1 to TRBJ1-5; TRBD1 is taken as the D call from the table, unchecked against the DNA. TRBV21-1 is a listed pseudogene. The CDR3 runs to 17 residues. The CDR3 DNA sequence: TGTGCCAGCAGCCTTCGTTTCAGGGGAAGTAGCAATCAGCCCCAGCATTTT. Amino acid sequence: CASSLRFRGSSNQPQHF.

This rearrangement joins TRBV19 to TRBJ1-2, with D uncertain. CDR3 length: 14 amino acids. Per the germline V gene, CDR1 is LNHDA and CDR2 is SQIVND (reference sequence). V lost 6 bases to trimming and J lost 5 bases, with 16 bases between them. The CDR3 loop is CASSSGYAGYGYTF. CDR3 nucleotides: TGTGCCAGTAGCAGCGGTTACGCGGGGTATGGCTACACCTTC. The variable domain in full, with the rest retrieved from reference TRBV19 and TRBJ1-2, is DGGITQSPKYLFRKEGQNVTLSCEQNLNHDAMYWYRQDPGQGLRLIYYSQIVNDFQKGDIAEGYSVSREKKESFPLTVTSAQKNPTAFYLCASSSGYAGYGYTFGSGTRLTVV.

The V gene is TRBV18, the J gene TRBJ2-3, with unresolved D. Trimming shortened V by 6 bases and J by 7 bases, and 8 bases separated the two germline ends. Germline V gene lookup returns CDR1 KGHSH and CDR2 LQKENI. The CDR3 spans 11 residues. The CDR3 region is CASSTSNTQYF. Here the CDR3 DNA reads TGTGCCAGCTCGACAAGTAATACGCAGTATTTT.

The CDR3 sequence: CASSVDRGTEQYF. Written as DNA, the CDR3 is TGTGCCAGCAGCGTAGATCGCGGCACCGAGCAGTACTTC. This chain connects TRBV9 to TRBJ2-7; D is uncertain. This CDR3 is built from 13 residues. The germline CDR1 and CDR2 sequences are SGDLS and YYNGEE. Trimming removed 0 bases from V and 6 bases from J, with 10 bases in between. The whole variable domain, filled in from reference TRBV9 and TRBJ2-7, reads DSGVTQTPKHLITATGQRVTLRCSPRSGDLSVYWYQQSLDQGLQFLIQYYNGEERAKGNILERFSAQQFPDLHSELNLSSLELGDSALYFCASSVDRGTEQYFGPGTRLTVT.

V usage is TRBV19 and J usage is TRBJ2-3, with a possible D match to TRBD2 (6 bases). This CDR3 is 14 amino acids long. Trimming pared 3 bases from V and 2 bases from J, leaving 9 bases between. Germline CDR1 reads LNHDA; CDR2 reads SQIVND (reference sequence). The CDR3: CASSIGGNTDTQYF. In DNA, the CDR3 is TGTGCCAGTAGTATTGGCGGGAACACAGATACGCAGTATTTT.

The V gene is TRBV7-9, the J gene TRBJ1-2, with 10 bases that match TRBD1. The CDR3 runs to 15 residues. Germline-derived CDR1 and CDR2 are SEHNR and FQNEAQ (reference sequence). The trim removed 2 bases at V and 6 bases at J, leaving 6 bases unmatched. CDR3 in DNA: TGTGCCAGCAGCTTAAGGACAGGGGGAATTGATGGCTACACCTTC. It encodes CASSLRTGGIDGYTF.

The chain employs TRBV4-1 and TRBJ1-6; D unclear. Germline V gene lookup returns CDR1 MGHRA and CDR2 YSYEKL. The CDR3 contains 18 residues. V lost 0 bases to trimming and J lost 0 bases, with 12 bases between them. For the CDR3, the DNA is TGCGCCAGCAGCCAAGATCCAACCGTAGGCTCCTATAATTCACCCCTCCACTTT. Translation: CASSQDPTVGSYNSPLHF.

The chain joins TRBV5-4 to TRBJ2-5; D may match TRBD1 or TRBD2 (5 bases each). The CDR3 extends over 14 amino acids. The germline CDR1 and CDR2 sequences are SGHNT and YYREEE (reference sequence). V lost 3 bases and J lost 4, with 13 bases in between. The CDR3 DNA reads as TGTGCCAGCAGCTCGTCGGGGACCCCAGAGACCCAGTACTTC. The encoded protein is CASSSSGTPETQYF.

The chain has TRBV6-2 or TRBV6-3 and TRBJ1-5, with a possible D match to TRBD1 (5 bases). CDR3 size: 17 residues. V was shortened by 4 bases and J by 3 bases, with 19 bases between the two germline ends. Germline CDR1 reads MNHEY; CDR2 reads SVGEGT. CDR3 in amino acids: CASSLMEEDRPNQPQHF. CDR3 DNA: TGTGCCAGCAGTTTAATGGAGGAAGACAGACCCAATCAGCCCCAGCATTTT.

This chain uses TRBV28 with TRBJ2-7; D perhaps matches TRBD1 (5 bases). The germline V gene encodes CDR1 MDHEN and CDR2 SYDVKM. The CDR3 runs 12 residues. The V and J ends lost 1 base and 5 bases respectively, with 6 bases between them. CDR3 sequence (DNA): TGTGCCAGCAGTTTATTCAGGGACGAGCAGTACTTC. Its translation: CASSLFRDEQYF.

Only one count was recorded for this clone. The rearrangement links TRBV30 to TRBJ2-5; TRBD2 matches at 13 bases. Trimming cost V 5 bases and J 5 bases; bases outside gene matches: 8. CDR3 size: 15 residues. Germline V gene sequence: CDR1 GTSNPN, CDR2 SVGIG (reference sequence). CDR3 nucleotides: TGTGCCTGGTCGACTAGCGGGGGGTTCCGGGAGACCCAGTACTTC. Protein sequence: CAWSTSGGFRETQYF.

The chain employs TRBV19 and TRBJ2-7; 8 bases are shared with TRBD1. J was trimmed by 3 bases and V by 5 bases; bases with no gene match: 9. Germline-derived CDR1 and CDR2 are LNHDA and SQIVND (reference sequence). The CDR3 is 15 amino acids. CDR3 nucleotide sequence: TGTGCCAGTAGTGACAAATACAGGGGGGACTACGAGCAGTACTTC. This encodes CASSDKYRGDYEQYF.

The V gene is TRBV2, the J gene TRBJ1-1; D is perhaps TRBD1 (6 bases). Per the germline V gene, CDR1 is SNHLY and CDR2 is FYNNEI. V lost 11 bases and J lost 1, with 23 bases in between. This CDR3 has 16 residues. The DNA for the CDR3 is TGTGCCCCCTACCCCCTCTCCGGGACACAGAACACTGAAGCTTTCTTT. This translates into CAPYPLSGTQNTEAFF.

The chain recombines TRBV19 with TRBJ1-3; no clear D gene. The germline CDR1 and CDR2 sequences are LNHDA and SQIVND (reference sequence). V was trimmed by 3 bases and J by 0 bases, leaving 6 bases between them. The CDR3 consists of 14 residues. The CDR3 here is CASSMSYSGNTIYF. CDR3 DNA sequence: TGTGCCAGTAGTATGAGCTACTCTGGAAACACCATATATTTT.

The J gene is TRBJ2-3, the V gene TRBV24-1, with a possible D match to TRBD2 (5 bases). The V end lost 10 bases, the J end lost 0 bases, and 13 bases lay between the germline ends. The CDR3 spans 14 residues. Germline-derived CDR1 and CDR2 are KGHDR and SFDVKD. This chain's CDR3 is CATSEGLSTDTQYF. The CDR3 DNA reads as TGTGCCACGTCCGAGGGCCTAAGCACAGATACGCAGTATTTT.

The CDR3 region has the DNA TGCGCCAGCACCTCTCGGGGGAGGGCGGGCACAGATACGCAGTATTTT. Residues: CASTSRGRAGTDTQYF. The gene calls are TRBV4-1 and TRBJ2-3; TRBD2 matches 7 bases. The CDR3 is 16 amino acids. Germline CDR1 and CDR2: MGHRA and YSYEKL. Trimming at V came to 7 bases and at J to 1 base, leaving 11 bases not matched to a gene.

The genes are TRBV12-5 and TRBJ2-7; D remains unclear. Trimming left V 2 bases short and J 6 bases short, with 5 bases between. There are 11 residues in the CDR3. Germline lookup yields CDR1 LGHNT and CDR2 FRNRAP. This CDR3 reads CASGLYPEQYF. CDR3 in DNA: TGTGCTAGTGGTTTGTATCCCGAGCAGTACTTC. The variable domain in full, with the rest retrieved from reference TRBV12-5 and TRBJ2-7, is DARVTQTPRHKVTEMGQEVTMRCQPILGHNTVFWYRQTMMQGLELLAYFRNRAPLDDSGMPKDRFSAEMPDATLATLKIQPSEPRDSAVYFCASGLYPEQYFGPGTRLTVT.

The chain is built from TRBV28 and TRBJ2-7, with a possible D match to TRBD2 (5 bases). Trimming shortened V by 3 bases and J by 3 bases, and 6 bases separated the two germline ends. The germline V gene encodes CDR1 MDHEN and CDR2 SYDVKM. The CDR3 runs to 12 residues. CDR3 sequence: CASSFEGYEQYF. The CDR3 nucleotides are TGTGCCAGCAGTTTCGAGGGCTACGAGCAGTACTTC.

The chain carries TRBV5-5 and TRBJ1-1, with D unresolved. Per the germline V gene, CDR1 is SGHKS and CDR2 is YYEKEE (reference sequence). Trimming cost V 4 bases and J 4 bases, with 23 bases left between them. The CDR3 spans 17 residues. CDR3 coding DNA: TGTGCCAGCAGCCTCGAGGGAGGGAGAGGAATGGGCACTGAAGCTTTCTTT. Translating gives CASSLEGGRGMGTEAFF.

The chain couples TRBV4-2 to TRBJ2-1, with TRBD1 as a possible D gene (6 bases). The germline CDR1 and CDR2 sequences are LGHNA and YNFKEQ. Deletions cut 0 bases from V and 9 bases from J, with 6 bases between. The CDR3 is 12 residues long. CDR3 region: CASSQDRGEQFF. CDR3 sequence (DNA): TGTGCCAGCAGCCAAGACAGGGGTGAGCAGTTCTTC.

The sample holds a few counts of this clone. V gene TRBV6-5 combines with J gene TRBJ1-1; 7 nucleotides agree with TRBD1. CDR1 and CDR2 (germline): MNHEY, SVGAGI. This CDR3 spans 13 amino acids. V trimming: 2 bases; J trimming: 11 bases; junction bases outside the gene matches: 8. The CDR3 DNA is TGTGCCAGCAGTTACCGGACAGGAAATGCGGCTTTCTTT. This gives the protein CASSYRTGNAAFF.